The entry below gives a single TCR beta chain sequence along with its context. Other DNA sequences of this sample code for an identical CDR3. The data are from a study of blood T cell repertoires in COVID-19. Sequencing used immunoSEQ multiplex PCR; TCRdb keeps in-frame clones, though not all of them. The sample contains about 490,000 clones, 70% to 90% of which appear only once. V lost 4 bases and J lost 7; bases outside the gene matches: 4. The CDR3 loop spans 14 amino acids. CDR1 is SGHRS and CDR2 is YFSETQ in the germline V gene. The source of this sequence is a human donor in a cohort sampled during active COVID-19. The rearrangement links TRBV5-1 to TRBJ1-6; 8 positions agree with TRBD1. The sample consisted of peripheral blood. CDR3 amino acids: CASSQDRANSPLHF. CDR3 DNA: TGCGCCAGCAGCCAGGACAGGGCGAATTCACCCCTCCACTTT.